This record concerns one TCR beta chain sequence. This clonotype was recorded a few times. The specificity of this receptor is unknown. Base qualities are missing; no much larger clone stands one base away. The data are from a study of blood T cells in healthy people across ages (dated by TCRdb to the mid-2010s). Looking at the study overall: Template switching captured roughly one uniquely barcoded TCR beta cDNA molecule per two T cells in model experiments. Using the same blood draw, the study looked at two additional independent replicas of 1 million unique cDNA reads for two donors, one aged 18 to 30 and the other aged 80 or older. To track age-related changes in TCR beta repertoire diversity, the study relied on deep sequencing normalized with unique cDNA molecular identifiers. Donors were grouped into four age groups: young (average 16 years), middle-aged (around 39), aged (62) and long-lived (about 90). What the study reported, not specific to this receptor: As age increased, observed TCR beta diversity per million T cells dropped in a roughly linear way, and a significant reduction was already evident by age 40. Estimates of total diversity based on one million sequenced T cells were considered lower bounds and underestimates. Compared with the aged group, more naive CD4+ T cells, fewer expanded clones and increased TCR diversity were shown by the long-lived group, suggesting age selection. Conclusive comparison of naive and antigen-experienced compartments was prevented by the profiling of bulk unsorted PBMCs. The percentage of naive T cells measured by flow cytometry correlated strongly with observed TCR beta diversity. Because the CMV infection status of the donors was unknown, age-related changes in expanded clonotypes may potentially have been confounded.

Donors were under 40 systemically healthy Caucasian individuals from Russia aged about 6 to 100 years. Each donor gave ten milliliters of peripheral blood, drawn into EDTA-treated Vacutainer tubes. PBMCs were isolated by Ficoll-Paque density-gradient centrifugation, with at least 6 million obtained per sample. Total RNA was extracted from PBMCs with Trizol reagent, with at least 6 micrograms obtained per sample. For every donor, an aliquot of PBMCs went through flow cytometry to measure the percentages of naive CD45RAhigh/CD27high T cells. Receptor amplification or capture employed 5' RACE. The sample was run on an Illumina HiSeq 2500. The second PCR ran for about 7 to 11 cycles and used a J-beta primer mix along with a sample-barcoded 5' primer. Each TCR beta cDNA molecule received a unique molecular identifier from a template-switch 5' adaptor carrying 12 random nucleotides. Each sample yielded at least 2.5 million CDR3-containing paired-end reads. All of the RNA was converted into first-strand cDNA using the Mint cDNA synthesis kit, with a TRBC-specific oligonucleotide serving as the primer. Following uracil-DNA glycosylase treatment, a first 18-cycle PCR with universal primers M1SS and BC2_uni_R was performed on all cDNA. The study's processing was this. For normalization, 1 million high-quality reads, each with a distinct molecular identifier, were randomly selected from each sample. Reads with shared molecular identifiers were discarded instead of being binned into consensus sequences. CDR3 identification, clonotype clustering and error correction used MiTCR with a Q25 quality threshold and the strictest error-elimination algorithm. A nonparametric unseen species model with Euler transformation was used to estimate lower-bound total TCR beta diversity. The public reads were quality trimmed at Q25 with fastp and then assembled into clones with MiXCR by TCRdb, keeping productive beta chains. Every CDR3 protein is listed once, alongside the most common genes and DNA of its rows. TCRdb, not the original authors, processed these V and J calls. This sample has some 760,000 distinct CDR3 sequences in its table, and 20% to 30% of those were observed once. The ten largest account for roughly a tenth of the sample.

The same sample was also used in a study of T cells of mothers and their children. From the second report: Nine systemically healthy Caucasian individuals served as donors, namely three mothers together with their six children. cDNA synthesis consumed the entire amount of extracted RNA, loaded at 1.5 ug RNA in each 15 ul reaction. Sample barcodes and 2-4 random nucleotides were added via the M1S primer in the second PCR. Each mother yielded over 9 million TCR beta CDR3 reads and each child 3 million to 3.5 million reads. TCR recombination output is similarly shaped by thymic selection in related and unrelated pairs, with a minor effect exerted by inherited differences. Normalized repertoire overlap in related mother-child pairs was always slightly higher than in unrelated mother-child pairs, but the difference was never significant. No persistent microchimeric T cell clones were found, with a detection sensitivity of roughly 100 clones per million clonotypes. Deep NGS was used in the study to compare the TCR beta repertoires of mothers and children and to look for features that separate related mother-child pairs from unrelated individuals. On average, the children were about 12 +/- 4 years old, while the mothers were approximately 41 +/- 4 years old. After adapters were ligated using NEBNext reagents, the libraries underwent 100+100 nt paired-end sequencing on an Illumina HiSeq 2000. Mother and child libraries were prepared a month apart and sequenced in separate runs to prevent cross-contamination. Between 500,000 and 2,000,000 distinct TCR beta clonotypes were identified per donor. Naive TCR beta clonotypes were estimated from low-frequency clonotypes matched to each donor's FACS-determined naive share, without sorting.

This TCR was recovered from a boy between 10 and 17 years old in good health. Sequencing used blood.

The DNA sequence is TGTGCCAGCAGTTTATCCGGGGAACCCTACAATGAGCAGTTCTTC. Its protein reads: CASSLSGEPYNEQFF. The rearrangement combines TRBV28 with TRBJ2-1, and perhaps TRBD2 as D gene, on 5 matching bases. Spanning cysteine to phenylalanine, the CDR3 consists of 15 amino acids. Only CDR3 DNA is held: 45 bases, read in frame from base 1. Trimming takes 1 base from V and 2 bases from J, and the germline ends sit 9 bases apart. The germline V gene supplies CDR1 MDHEN and CDR2 SYDVKM.